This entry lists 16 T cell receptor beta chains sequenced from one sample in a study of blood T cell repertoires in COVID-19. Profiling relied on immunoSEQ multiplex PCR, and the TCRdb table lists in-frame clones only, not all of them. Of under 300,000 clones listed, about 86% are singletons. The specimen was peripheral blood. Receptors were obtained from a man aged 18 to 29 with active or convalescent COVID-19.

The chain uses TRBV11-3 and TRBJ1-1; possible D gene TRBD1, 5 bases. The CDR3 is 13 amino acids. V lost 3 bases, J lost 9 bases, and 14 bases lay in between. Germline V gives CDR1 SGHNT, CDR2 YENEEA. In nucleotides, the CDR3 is TGTGCCAGCAGCTTGACTGGGGGGGAAAAAGCTTTCTTT. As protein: CASSLTGGEKAFF.

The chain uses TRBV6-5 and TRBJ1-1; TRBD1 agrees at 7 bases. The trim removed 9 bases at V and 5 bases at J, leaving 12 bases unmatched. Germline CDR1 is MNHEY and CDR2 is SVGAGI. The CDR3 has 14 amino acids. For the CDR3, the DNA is TGTGCCAGTCCGAGGACAGAGGGGGCGACTGAAGCTTTCTTT. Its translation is CASPRTEGATEAFF.

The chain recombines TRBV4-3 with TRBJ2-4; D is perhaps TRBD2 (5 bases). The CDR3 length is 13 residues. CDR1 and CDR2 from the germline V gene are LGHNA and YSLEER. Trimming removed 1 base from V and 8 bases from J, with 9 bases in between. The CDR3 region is CASSQGLSDIQYF. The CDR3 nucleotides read TGCGCCAGCAGCCAAGGACTATCAGACATTCAGTACTTC.

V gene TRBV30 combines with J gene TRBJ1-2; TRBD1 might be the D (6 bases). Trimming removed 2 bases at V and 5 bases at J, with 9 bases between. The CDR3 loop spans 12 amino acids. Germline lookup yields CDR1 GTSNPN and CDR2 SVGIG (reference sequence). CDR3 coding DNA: TGTGCCTGGAGTCCTACAGGGTATGGCTACACCTTC. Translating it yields CAWSPTGYGYTF. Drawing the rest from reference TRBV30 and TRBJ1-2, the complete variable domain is SQTIHQWPATLVQPVGSPLSLECTVEGTSNPNLYWYRQAAGRGLQLLFYSVGIGQISSEVPQNLSASRPQDRQFILSSKKLLLSDSGFYLCAWSPTGYGYTFGSGTRLTVV.

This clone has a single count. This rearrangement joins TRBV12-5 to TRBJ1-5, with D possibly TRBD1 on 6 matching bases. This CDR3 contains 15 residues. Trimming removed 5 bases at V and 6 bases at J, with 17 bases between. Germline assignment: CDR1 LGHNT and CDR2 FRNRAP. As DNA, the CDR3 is TGTGCTAGTGGTCTCGGGACACTTTCAGCTCAGCCCCAGCATTTT. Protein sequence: CASGLGTLSAQPQHF.

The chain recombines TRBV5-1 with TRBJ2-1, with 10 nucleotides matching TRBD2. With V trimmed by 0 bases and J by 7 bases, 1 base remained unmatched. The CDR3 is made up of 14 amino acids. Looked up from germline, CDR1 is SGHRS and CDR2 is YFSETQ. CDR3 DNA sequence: TGCGCCAGCAGCTTGGTTAGCGGGAGGAATGAGCAGTTCTTC. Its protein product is CASSLVSGRNEQFF.

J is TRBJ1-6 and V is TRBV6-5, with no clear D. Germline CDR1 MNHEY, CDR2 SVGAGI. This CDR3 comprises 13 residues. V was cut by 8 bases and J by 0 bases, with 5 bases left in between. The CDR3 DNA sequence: TGTGCCAGCCGAGACTCCTATAATTCACCCCTCCACTTT. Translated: CASRDSYNSPLHF.

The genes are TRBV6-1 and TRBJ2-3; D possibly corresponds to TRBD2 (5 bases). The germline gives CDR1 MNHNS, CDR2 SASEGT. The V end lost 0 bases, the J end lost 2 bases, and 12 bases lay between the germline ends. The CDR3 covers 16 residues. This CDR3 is CASSEAEARYTDTQYF. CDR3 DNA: TGTGCCAGCAGTGAAGCGGAGGCACGCTACACAGATACGCAGTATTTT.

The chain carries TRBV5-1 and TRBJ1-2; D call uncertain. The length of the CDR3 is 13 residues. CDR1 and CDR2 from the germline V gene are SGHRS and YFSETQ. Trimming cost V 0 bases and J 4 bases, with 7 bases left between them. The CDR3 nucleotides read TGCGCCAGCAGCTTGGGGGAGCGCTATGGCTACACCTTC. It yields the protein CASSLGERYGYTF. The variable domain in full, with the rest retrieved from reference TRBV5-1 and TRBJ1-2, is KAGVTQTPRYLIKTRGQQVTLSCSPISGHRSVSWYQQTPGQGLQFLFEYFSETQRNKGNFPGRFSGRQFSNSRSEMNVSTLELGDSALYLCASSLGERYGYTFGSGTRLTVV.

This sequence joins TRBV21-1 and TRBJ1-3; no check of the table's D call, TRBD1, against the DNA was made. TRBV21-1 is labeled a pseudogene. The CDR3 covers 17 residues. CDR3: CASSGTDRVRSGNTIYF. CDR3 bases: TGTGCCAGCAGCGGGACGGACAGGGTCCGATCTGGAAACACCATATATTTT.

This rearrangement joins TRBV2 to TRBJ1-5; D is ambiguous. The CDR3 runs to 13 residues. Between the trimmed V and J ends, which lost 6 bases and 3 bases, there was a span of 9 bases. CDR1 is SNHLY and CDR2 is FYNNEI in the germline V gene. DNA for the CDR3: TGTGCCAGCAGCCCCCTCCCCAATCAGCCCCAGCATTTT. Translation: CASSPLPNQPQHF.

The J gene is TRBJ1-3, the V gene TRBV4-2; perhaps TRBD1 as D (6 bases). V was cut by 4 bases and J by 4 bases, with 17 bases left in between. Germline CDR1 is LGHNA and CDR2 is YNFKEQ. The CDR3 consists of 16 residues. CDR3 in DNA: TGTGCCAGCAGCCTCGCCCTCATTCAGGGGGGAAACACCATATATTTT. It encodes CASSLALIQGGNTIYF.

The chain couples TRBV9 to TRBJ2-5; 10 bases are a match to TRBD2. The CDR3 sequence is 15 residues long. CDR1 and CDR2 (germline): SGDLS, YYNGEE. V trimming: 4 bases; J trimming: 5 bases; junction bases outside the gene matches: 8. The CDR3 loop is CASSPSGGAGETQYF. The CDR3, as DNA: TGTGCCAGCAGCCCGAGCGGGGGGGCCGGTGAGACCCAGTACTTC.

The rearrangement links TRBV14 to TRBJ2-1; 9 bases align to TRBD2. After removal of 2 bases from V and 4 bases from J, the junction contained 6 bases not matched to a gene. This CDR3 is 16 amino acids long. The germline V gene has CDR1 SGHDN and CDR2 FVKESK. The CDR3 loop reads CASSQSLAGLYNEQFF. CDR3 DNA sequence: TGTGCCAGCAGCCAATCCCTAGCGGGGCTATACAATGAGCAGTTCTTC.

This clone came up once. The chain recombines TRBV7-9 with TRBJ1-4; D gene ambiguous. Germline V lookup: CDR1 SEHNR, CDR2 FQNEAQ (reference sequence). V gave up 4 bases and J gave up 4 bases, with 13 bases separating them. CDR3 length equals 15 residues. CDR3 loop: CASSSTGRGNEKLFF. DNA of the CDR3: TGTGCCAGCAGCTCGACGGGTAGAGGTAATGAAAAACTGTTTTTT.

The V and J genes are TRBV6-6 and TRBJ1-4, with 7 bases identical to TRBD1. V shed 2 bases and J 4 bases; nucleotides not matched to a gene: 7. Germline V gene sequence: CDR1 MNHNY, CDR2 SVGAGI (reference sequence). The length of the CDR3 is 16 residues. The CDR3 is CASSYPTGVGNEKLFF. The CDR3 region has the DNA TGTGCCAGCAGTTACCCTACAGGGGTTGGTAATGAAAAACTGTTTTTT.